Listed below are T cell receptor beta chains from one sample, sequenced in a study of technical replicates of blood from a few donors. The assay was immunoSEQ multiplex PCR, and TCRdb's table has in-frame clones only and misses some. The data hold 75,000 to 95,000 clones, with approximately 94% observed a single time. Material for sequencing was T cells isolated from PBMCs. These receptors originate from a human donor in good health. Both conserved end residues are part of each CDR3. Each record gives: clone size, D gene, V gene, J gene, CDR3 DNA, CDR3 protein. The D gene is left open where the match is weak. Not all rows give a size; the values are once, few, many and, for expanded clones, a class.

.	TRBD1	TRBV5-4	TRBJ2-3	TGTGCCAGCAGCTTGTATCTCACAGGGGCCAGCACAGATACGCAGTATTTT	CASSLYLTGASTDTQYF
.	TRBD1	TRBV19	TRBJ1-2	TGTGCCAGTGGCCCCCAGGGGGGTGGCTACACCTTC	CASGPQGGGYTF
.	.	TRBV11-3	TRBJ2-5	TGTGCCAGCAGCTTGGGGCTAGCGGAGACCCAGTACTTC	CASSLGLAETQYF
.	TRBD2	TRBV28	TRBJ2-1	TGTGCCAGCAGTTTTTTTGGACTAGCGGATTACAATGAGCAGTTCTTC	CASSFFGLADYNEQFF
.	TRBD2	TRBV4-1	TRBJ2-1	TGCGCCAGCAGCCAACTAGCGGGGGCATACAATGAGCAGTTCTTC	CASSQLAGAYNEQFF
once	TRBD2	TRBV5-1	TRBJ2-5	TGCGCCAGCACTCCTAGCGGCCAAGAGACCCAGTACTTC	CASTPSGQETQYF
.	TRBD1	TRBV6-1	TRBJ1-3	TGTGCCAGCAGTGAAGAAGAGAGGATTGGACAGGGTTGGGACACCATATATTTT	CASSEEERIGQGWDTIYF
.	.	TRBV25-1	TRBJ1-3	TGTGCCAGCACCGGGGGTGGAAACACCATATATTTT	CASTGGGNTIYF
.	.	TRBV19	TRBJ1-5	TGTGCCAGTAGTATAGATCTAAGGGGATTGCGCAATCAGCCCCAGCATTTT	CASSIDLRGLRNQPQHF
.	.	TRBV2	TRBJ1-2	TGTGCCGGGGGGAACCGTAGAAACTATGGCTACACCTTC	CAGGNRRNYGYTF
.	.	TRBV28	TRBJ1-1	TGTGCCAGCAGTTTTAGGGAGCAGGTCCCAAGGAACACTGAAGCTTTCTTT	CASSFREQVPRNTEAFF
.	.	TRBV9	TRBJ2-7	TGTGCCAGCAGCGTCACAGGGTCGGGGGAGCAGTACTTC	CASSVTGSGEQYF
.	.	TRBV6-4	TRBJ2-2	TGTGCCAGCCCTTCCGGGACTTTGAACACCGGGGAGCTGTTTTTT	CASPSGTLNTGELFF
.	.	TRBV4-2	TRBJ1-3	TGTGCCAGCAGCCAAGTCGACAGGCAGCTTTCTGGAAACACCATATATTTT	CASSQVDRQLSGNTIYF
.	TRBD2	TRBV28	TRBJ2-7	TGTGCCAGCAGTTTCGTCAGCTGGACGGGTAGCGGGTACGAGCAGTACTTC	CASSFVSWTGSGYEQYF
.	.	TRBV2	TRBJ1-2	TGTGCCAGCGGGGAGCGATGGCATGGCTACACCTTC	CASGERWHGYTF
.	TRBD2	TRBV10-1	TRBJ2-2	TGCGCCAGCAGTGATCGGGCTAGCGGTCTTACCACCGGGGAGCTGTTTTTT	CASSDRASGLTTGELFF
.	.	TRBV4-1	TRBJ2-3	TGCGCCAGCAGCCAGAGACTAGTAGGCCCCACAGATACGCAGTATTTT	CASSQRLVGPTDTQYF
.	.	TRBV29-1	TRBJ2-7	TGCAGCGTTGCTACAGGTGAGGACGAGCAGTACTTC	CSVATGEDEQYF
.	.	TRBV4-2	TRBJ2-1	TGTGCCAGCAGCCAAGGGGGCTGGAAAACCTACAATGAGCAGTTCTTC	CASSQGGWKTYNEQFF
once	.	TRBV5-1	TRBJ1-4	TGCGCCAGCAGCCCAAGGGGATTTGGAACTAATGAAAAACTGTTTTTT	CASSPRGFGTNEKLFF